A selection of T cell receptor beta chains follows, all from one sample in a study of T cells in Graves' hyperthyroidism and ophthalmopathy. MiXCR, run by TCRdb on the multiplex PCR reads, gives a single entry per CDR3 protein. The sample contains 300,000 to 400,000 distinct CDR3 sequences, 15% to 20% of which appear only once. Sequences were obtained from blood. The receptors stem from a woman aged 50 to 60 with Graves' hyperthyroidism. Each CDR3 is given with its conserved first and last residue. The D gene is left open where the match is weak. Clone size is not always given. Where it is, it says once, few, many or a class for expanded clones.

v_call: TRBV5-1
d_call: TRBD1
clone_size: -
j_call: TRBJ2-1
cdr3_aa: CASSLEQGAIEQFF
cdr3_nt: TGCGCCAGCAGCTTGGAACAGGGGGCAATTGAGCAGTTCTTC

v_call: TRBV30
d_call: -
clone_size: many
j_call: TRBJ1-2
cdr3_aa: CAWSVLSVDGYTF
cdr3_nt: TGTGCCTGGAGTGTACTTTCAGTTGATGGCTACACCTTC

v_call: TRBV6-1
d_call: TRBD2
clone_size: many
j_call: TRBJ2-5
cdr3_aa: CASSEGLAGLGETQYF
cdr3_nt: TGTGCCAGCAGTGAAGGACTAGCGGGACTGGGGGAGACCCAGTACTTC

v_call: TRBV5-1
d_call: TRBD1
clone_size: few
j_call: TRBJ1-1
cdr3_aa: CASSFMAQGRETEAFF
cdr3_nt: TGCGCCAGCAGCTTCATGGCACAGGGGAGAGAGACTGAAGCTTTCTTT

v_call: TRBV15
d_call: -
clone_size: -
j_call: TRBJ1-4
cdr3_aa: CATSRGWGSEKLFF
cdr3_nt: TGTGCCACCAGCAGAGGTTGGGGGAGCGAAAAACTGTTTTTT

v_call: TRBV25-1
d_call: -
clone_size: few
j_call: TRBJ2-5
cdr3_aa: CASSELEVNWQRKETQYF
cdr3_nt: TGTGCCAGCAGTGAATTGGAGGTGAATTGGCAGAGGAAAGAGACCCAGTACTTC

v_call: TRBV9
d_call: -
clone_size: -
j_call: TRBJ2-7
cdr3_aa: CASSVDSGTYEQYF
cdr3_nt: TGTGCCAGCAGCGTAGACTCGGGAACCTACGAGCAGTACTTC

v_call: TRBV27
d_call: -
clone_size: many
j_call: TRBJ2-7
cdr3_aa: CASSSGDAYEQYF
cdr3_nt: TGTGCCAGCAGTTCCGGTGATGCCTACGAGCAGTACTTC

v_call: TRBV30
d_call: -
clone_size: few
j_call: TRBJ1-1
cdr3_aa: CAWSVRPTNLKRGTEALF
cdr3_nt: TGTGCCTGGAGTGTCCGCCCCACCAACTTAAAACGGGGCACTGAAGCTCTCTTT

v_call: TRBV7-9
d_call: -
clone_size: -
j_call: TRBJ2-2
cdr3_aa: CASSTDINTGELFF
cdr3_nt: TGTGCCAGCAGCACTGATATCAACACCGGGGAGCTGTTTTTT

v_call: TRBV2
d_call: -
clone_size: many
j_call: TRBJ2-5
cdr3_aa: CASRDLGAEETQYF
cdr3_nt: TGTGCCAGCAGGGACTTGGGGGCGGAAGAGACCCAGTACTTC

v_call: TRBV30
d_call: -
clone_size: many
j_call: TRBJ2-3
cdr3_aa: CACSRDTQYF
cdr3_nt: TGTGCCTGTAGCCGCGATACGCAGTATTTT

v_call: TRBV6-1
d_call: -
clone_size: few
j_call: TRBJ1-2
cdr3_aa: CASSEAQRTYGHTF
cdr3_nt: TGTGCCAGCAGTGAAGCGCAGAGGACCTATGGCCACACCTTC

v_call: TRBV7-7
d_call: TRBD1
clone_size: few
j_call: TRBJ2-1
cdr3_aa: CASSLTLTGGDEQFF
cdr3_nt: TGTGCTAGCAGCTTAACGTTGACAGGGGGCGATGAGCAGTTCTTC

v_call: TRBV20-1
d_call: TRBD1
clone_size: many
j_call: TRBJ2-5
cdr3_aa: CSARAATGGQETQYF
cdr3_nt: TGCAGTGCTAGAGCCGCGACAGGGGGCCAAGAGACCCAGTACTTC

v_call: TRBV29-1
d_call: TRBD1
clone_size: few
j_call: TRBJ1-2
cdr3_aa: CSVAGQNYGYTF
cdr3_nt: TGCAGCGTGGCGGGACAGAACTATGGCTACACCTTC

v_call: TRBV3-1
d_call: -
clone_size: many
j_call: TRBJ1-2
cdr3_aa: CASSQVRGYGYTF
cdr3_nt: TGTGCCAGCAGCCAAGTCAGGGGCTATGGCTACACCTTC

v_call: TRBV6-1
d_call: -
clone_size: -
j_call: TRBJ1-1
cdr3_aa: CASRRASGPMMNTEAFF
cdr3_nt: TGTGCCAGCAGGCGAGCCTCCGGCCCTATGATGAACACTGAAGCTTTCTTT

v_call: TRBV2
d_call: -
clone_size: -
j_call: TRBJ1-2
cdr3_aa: CASSESASPNYGYTF
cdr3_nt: TGTGCCAGCAGTGAATCAGCCAGCCCAAACTATGGCTACACCTTC

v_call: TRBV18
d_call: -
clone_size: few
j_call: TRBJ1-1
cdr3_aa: CASSPVEGGTEAFF
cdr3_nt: TGTGCCAGCTCACCGGTGGAGGGTGGGACTGAAGCTTTCTTT

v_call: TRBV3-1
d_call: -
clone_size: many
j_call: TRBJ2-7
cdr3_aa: CASSQWGEQYF
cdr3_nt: TGTGCCAGCAGCCAATGGGGGGAGCAGTACTTC

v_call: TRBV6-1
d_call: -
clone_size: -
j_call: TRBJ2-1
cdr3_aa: CASSELVGGSDVEQFF
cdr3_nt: TGTGCCAGCAGTGAATTGGTGGGAGGTAGTGACGTTGAGCAGTTCTTC

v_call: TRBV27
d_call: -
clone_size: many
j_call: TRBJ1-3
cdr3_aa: CASSLAGTANTIYF
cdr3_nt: TGTGCCAGCAGTTTAGCAGGGACCGCAAACACCATATATTTT

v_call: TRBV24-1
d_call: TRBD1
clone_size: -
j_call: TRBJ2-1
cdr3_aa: CATMDRGYNEQFF
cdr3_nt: TGTGCCACCATGGACAGGGGCTACAATGAGCAGTTCTTC

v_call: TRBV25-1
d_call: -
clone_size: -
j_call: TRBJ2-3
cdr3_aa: CASSEEGADTQYF
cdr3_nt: TGTGCCAGCAGTGAGGAGGGGGCAGATACGCAGTATTTT

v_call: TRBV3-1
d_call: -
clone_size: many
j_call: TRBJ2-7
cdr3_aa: CASSPVAITYEQYF
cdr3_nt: TGTGCCAGCAGCCCCGTGGCAATTACCTACGAGCAGTACTTC

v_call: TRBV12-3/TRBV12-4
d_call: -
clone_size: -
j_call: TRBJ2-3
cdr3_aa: CASGPGRDTQYF
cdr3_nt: TGTGCCAGCGGACCTGGGAGAGATACGCAGTATTTT

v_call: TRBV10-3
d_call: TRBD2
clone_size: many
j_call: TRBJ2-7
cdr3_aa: CAISETTGGEQYF
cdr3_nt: TGTGCCATCAGTGAGACCACCGGGGGGGAGCAGTACTTC

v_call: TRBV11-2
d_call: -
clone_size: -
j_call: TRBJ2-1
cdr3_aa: CASSLVGLARSEQFF
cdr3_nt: TGTGCCAGCAGCTTAGTTGGGCTAGCGCGCTCGGAGCAGTTCTTC

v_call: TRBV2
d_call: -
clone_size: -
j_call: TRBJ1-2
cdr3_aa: CASTEASGLTYGYTF
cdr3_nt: TGTGCCAGCACCGAGGCGTCAGGACTGACCTATGGCTACACCTTC

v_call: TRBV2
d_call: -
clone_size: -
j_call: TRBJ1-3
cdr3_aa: CASSEDTGSGNTIYF
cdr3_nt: TGTGCCAGCAGCGAGGACACAGGCTCTGGAAACACCATATATTTT

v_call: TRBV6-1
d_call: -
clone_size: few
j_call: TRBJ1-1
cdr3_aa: CASSPWDRQNTEAFF
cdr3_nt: TGTGCCAGCAGTCCATGGGACCGCCAGAACACTGAAGCTTTCTTT

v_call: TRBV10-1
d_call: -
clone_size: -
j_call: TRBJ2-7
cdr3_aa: CASSESGFYEQYF
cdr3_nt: TGCGCCAGCAGTGAGTCGGGCTTCTACGAGCAGTACTTC

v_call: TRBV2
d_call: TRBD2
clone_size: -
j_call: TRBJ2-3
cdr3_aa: CASTYGAGYTDTQYF
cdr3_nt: TGTGCCAGCACCTATGGAGCGGGGTACACAGATACGCAGTATTTT

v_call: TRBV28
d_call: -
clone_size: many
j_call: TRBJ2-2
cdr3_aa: CASRTGTTNTGELFF
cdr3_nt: TGTGCCAGCAGGACGGGGACGACGAACACCGGGGAGCTGTTTTTT

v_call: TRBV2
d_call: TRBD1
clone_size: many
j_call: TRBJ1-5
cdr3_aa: CASSEQGASQPQHF
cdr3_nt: TGTGCCAGCAGTGAACAGGGGGCGAGCCAGCCCCAGCATTTT

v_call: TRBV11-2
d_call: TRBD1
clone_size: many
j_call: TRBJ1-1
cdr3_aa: CASSPRQGGRNTEAFF
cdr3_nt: TGTGCCAGCAGCCCCCGACAGGGGGGAAGAAACACTGAAGCTTTCTTT

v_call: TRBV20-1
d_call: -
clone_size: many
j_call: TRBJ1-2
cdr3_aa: CSAATYYGYTF
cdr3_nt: TGCAGTGCGGCGACTTACTATGGCTACACCTTC

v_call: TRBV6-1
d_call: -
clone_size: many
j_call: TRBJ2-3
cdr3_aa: CASSEGGGTDTQYF
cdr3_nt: TGTGCCAGCAGTGAAGGGGGAGGAACAGATACGCAGTATTTT

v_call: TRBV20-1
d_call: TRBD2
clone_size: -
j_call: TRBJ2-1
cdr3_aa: CSARGLAGGVEQFF
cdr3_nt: TGCAGTGCTAGGGGGCTAGCGGGAGGGGTTGAGCAGTTCTTC

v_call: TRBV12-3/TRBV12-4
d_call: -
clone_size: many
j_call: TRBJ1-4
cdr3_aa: CASSEQGTNEKLFF
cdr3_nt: TGTGCCAGCAGTGAACAGGGAACTAATGAAAAACTGTTTTTT

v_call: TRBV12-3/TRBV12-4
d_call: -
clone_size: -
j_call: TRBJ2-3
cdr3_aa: CASSLNTASTDTQYF
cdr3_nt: TGTGCCAGCAGTCTCAACACGGCTAGCACAGATACGCAGTATTTT

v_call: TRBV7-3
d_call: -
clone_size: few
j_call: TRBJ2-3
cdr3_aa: CASSLLGAGADTQYF
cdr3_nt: TGTGCCAGCAGCCTGCTGGGGGCGGGGGCAGATACGCAGTATTTT

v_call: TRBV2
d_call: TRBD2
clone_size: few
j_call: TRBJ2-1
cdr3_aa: CASVPGTSGGHEQFF
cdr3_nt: TGTGCCAGCGTTCCCGGGACTAGCGGGGGTCATGAGCAGTTCTTC

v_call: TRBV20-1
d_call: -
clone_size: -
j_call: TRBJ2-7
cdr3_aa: CSASAWEEGYEQYF
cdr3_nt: TGCAGTGCTAGTGCGTGGGAGGAAGGTTACGAGCAGTACTTC

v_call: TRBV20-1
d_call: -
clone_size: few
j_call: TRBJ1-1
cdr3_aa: CSASAYTGGPYTEAFF
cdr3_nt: TGCAGTGCTAGCGCCTATACAGGTGGACCCTACACTGAAGCTTTCTTT

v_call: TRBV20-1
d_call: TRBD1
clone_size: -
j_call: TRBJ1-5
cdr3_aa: CSARIHTGEDQPQHF
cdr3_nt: TGCAGTGCTAGGATACACACAGGGGAGGATCAGCCCCAGCATTTT

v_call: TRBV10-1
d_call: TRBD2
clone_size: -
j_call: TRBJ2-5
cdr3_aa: CASSESRPAGGRYQETQYF
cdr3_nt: TGCGCCAGCAGTGAGTCAAGACCAGCGGGGGGCCGGTACCAAGAGACCCAGTACTTC

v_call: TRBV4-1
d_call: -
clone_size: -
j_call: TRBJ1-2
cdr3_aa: CASSQPGRKYGYTF
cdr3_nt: TGCGCCAGCAGCCAGCCGGGACGGAAGTATGGCTACACCTTC

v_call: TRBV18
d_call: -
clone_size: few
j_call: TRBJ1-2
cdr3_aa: CASSLSPEDYGYTF
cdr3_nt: TGTGCCAGCTCCCTCTCTCCCGAAGACTATGGCTACACCTTC

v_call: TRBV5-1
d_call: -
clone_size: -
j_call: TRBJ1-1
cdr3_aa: CASSLLDLNTEAFF
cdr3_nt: TGCGCCAGCAGCTTACTTGACTTGAACACTGAAGCTTTCTTT

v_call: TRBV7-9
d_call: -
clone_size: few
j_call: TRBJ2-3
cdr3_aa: CASSSAQVWDTQYF
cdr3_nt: TGTGCCAGCAGCTCCGCACAGGTTTGGGATACGCAGTATTTT